The T cell receptor (beta chain) described here comes from a study of patients and donors after allogeneic stem cell transplantation. CDR1 SGHTA and CDR2 FQGTGA come from the germline V gene. CDR3 length: 15 amino acids. J was trimmed by 10 bases and V by 5 bases; bases with no gene match: 11. From the RT-PCR reads, TCRdb called clonotypes with MiXCR, one entry per CDR3 protein. The sample consists of about a million distinct CDR3 sequences, about 20% of them appearing once. The J gene is TRBJ2-1, the V gene TRBV7-3; TRBD1 aligns across 10 bases. The sample taken for sequencing was blood, either unsorted or a sorted T cell fraction (not recorded which). This sequence originates from a human donor who was either an allogeneic HSCT recipient or a stem cell or donor lymphocyte infusion donor (not recorded which). It is not recorded whose cells these are; they may come from a transplant donor. The DNA for the CDR3 is TGTGCCAGCAGCCCACGGGGACAGGGGCGGGGGGAGCAGTTCTTC. Its protein product is CASSPRGQGRGEQFF.